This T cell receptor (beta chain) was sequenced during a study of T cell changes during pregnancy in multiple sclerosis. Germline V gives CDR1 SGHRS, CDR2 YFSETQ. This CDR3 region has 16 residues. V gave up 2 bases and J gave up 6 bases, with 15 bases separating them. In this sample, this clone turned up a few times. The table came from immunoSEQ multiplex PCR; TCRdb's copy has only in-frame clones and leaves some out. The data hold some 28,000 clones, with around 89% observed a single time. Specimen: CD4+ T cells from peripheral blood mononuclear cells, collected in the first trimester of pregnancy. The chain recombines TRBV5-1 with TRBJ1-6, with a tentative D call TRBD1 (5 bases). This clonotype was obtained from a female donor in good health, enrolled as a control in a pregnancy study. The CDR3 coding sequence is TGCGCCAGCAGCTTAGGATCGACAGCTACTAATTCACCCCTCCACTTT. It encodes CASSLGSTATNSPLHF. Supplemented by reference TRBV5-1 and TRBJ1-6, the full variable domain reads KAGVTQTPRYLIKTRGQQVTLSCSPISGHRSVSWYQQTPGQGLQFLFEYFSETQRNKGNFPGRFSGRQFSNSRSEMNVSTLELGDSALYLCASSLGSTATNSPLHFGNGTRLTVT.